A selection of T cell receptor beta chains follows, all from one sample in a study of cytomegalovirus exposure and HLA in healthy donors. Assay used: immunoSEQ multiplex PCR; TCRdb lists only in-frame clones, some missing. Of fewer than 85,000 clones in the sample, around 78% are singletons; the top ten hold 5.5% to 6%. Sample: PBMCs. These TCRs come from a man younger than 30 in good health and CMV-seropositive. Each CDR3 is given without its conserved first and last residue. Rows may omit the clone size; those that give it use once, few, many or a size class.

j_call v_call clone_size cdr3_aa
TRBJ2-4 TRBV7-7 once ASSTRTGNENIQY
TRBJ2-7 TRBV14 . ASSQGHYEQY
TRBJ1-5 TRBV6-6 . ASRRDRESGQPQH
TRBJ2-7 TRBV4-1 few ASSQESAGTGGPEQY
TRBJ1-1 TRBV27 . ASKRGGGNTEAF
TRBJ2-5 TRBV2 . ASSDSGALQETQY
TRBJ2-1 TRBV10-2 . ASRDGNYNEQF
TRBJ2-1 TRBV7-7 few ASSQTRYNEQF
. TRBV29-1 . SVPGSLGSSYEQY
TRBJ2-1 TRBV27 . ASYGTSGSGKF
TRBJ1-3 TRBV6-5 . ASSPQHEGNTIY
TRBJ2-7 TRBV6-5 . ASSYSGLSTYEQY
TRBJ2-7 TRBV5-4 . ASSPVATGAISGQY
TRBJ2-2 TRBV5-6 . ASSFSTGELF
TRBJ2-7 TRBV19 . ASSLGQGDYEQY
TRBJ2-7 TRBV6-5 . ASRGLAGNEQY